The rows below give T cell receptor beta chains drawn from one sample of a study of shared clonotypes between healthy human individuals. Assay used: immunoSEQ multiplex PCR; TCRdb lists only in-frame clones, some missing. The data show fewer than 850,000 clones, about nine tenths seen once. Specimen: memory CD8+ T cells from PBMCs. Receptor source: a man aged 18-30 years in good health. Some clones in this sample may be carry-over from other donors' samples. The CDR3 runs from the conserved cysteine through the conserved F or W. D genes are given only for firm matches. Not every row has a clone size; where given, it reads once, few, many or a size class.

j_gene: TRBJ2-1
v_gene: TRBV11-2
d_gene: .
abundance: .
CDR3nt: TGTGCCAGCAGCCTACTAGTTCATTTTGGAAATGAGCAGTTCTTC
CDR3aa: CASSLLVHFGNEQFF

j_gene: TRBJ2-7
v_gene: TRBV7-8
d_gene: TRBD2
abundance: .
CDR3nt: TGTGCCAGCAGCTTAGGGACTAGCGGGATATTATTTGGCGAGCAGTACTTC
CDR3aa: CASSLGTSGILFGEQYF

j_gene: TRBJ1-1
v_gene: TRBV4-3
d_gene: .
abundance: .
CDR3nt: TGCGCCAGCAGCCAGGCTACGAACACTGAAGCTTTCTTT
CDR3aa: CASSQATNTEAFF

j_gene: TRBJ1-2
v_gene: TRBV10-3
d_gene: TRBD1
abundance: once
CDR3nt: TGTGCCATCCGTATGACAGGGGGCGGGGATGGCTACACCTTC
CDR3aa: CAIRMTGGGDGYTF

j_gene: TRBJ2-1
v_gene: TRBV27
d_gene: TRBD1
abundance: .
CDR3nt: TGTGCCAGCAGCTTGGGACAGATCACGTACAATGAGCAGTTCTTC
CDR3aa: CASSLGQITYNEQFF

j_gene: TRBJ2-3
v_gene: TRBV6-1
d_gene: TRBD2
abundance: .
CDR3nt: TGTGCCAGCAGTGAACTGGTGGGAGGGACAGATACGCAGTATTTT
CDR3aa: CASSELVGGTDTQYF

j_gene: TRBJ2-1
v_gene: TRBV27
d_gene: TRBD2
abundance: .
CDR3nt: TGTGCCAGCAGTTTATCGGTAGGGTTTGGGACTAACGATGAGCAGTTCTTC
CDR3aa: CASSLSVGFGTNDEQFF

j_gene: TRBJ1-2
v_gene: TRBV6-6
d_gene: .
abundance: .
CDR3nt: TGTGCCAGCAGTTACTCGCCCAGGGACGGCTACACCTTC
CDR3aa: CASSYSPRDGYTF

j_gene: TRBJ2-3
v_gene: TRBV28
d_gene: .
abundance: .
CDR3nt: TGTGCCAGCAGTCATGGACTAAGCACAGATACGCAGTATTTT
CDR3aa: CASSHGLSTDTQYF

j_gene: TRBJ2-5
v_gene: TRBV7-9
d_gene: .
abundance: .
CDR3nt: TGTGCCAGCAGCTCCCCCGGGCCTGGGGAGACCCAGTACTTC
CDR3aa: CASSSPGPGETQYF

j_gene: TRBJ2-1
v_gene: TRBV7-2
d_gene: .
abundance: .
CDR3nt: TGTGCCAGCAGCTTAGGGGTCAGGGGTGACTACAATGAGCAGTTCTTC
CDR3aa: CASSLGVRGDYNEQFF

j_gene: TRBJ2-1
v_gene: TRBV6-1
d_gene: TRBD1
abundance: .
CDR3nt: TGTGCCAGCAGAACGACAGGGTGGCATGAGCAGTTCTTC
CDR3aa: CASRTTGWHEQFF

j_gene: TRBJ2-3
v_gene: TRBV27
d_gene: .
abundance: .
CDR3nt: TGTGCCAGCAGTTTATACAACACAGATACGCAGTATTTT
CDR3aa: CASSLYNTDTQYF

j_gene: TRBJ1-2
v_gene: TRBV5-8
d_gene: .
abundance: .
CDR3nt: TGTGCCAGCAGCTTGTCCGGCGTCTATGGCTACACCTTC
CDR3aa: CASSLSGVYGYTF

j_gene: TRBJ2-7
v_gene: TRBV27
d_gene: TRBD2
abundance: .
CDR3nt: TGTGCCAGCAGTAGGAGCGGGAGGGGGGGGTACGAGCAGTACTTC
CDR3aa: CASSRSGRGGYEQYF

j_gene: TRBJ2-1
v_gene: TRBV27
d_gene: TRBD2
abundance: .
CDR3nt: TGTGCCAGCAGTTTAACTCGAGTAGCGGGAGTCGACAATGAGCAGTTCTTC
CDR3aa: CASSLTRVAGVDNEQFF

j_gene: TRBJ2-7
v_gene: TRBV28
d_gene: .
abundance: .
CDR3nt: TGTGCCACCGGGTTGGGGGGTGGGGCGGGCGAGCAGTACTTC
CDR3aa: CATGLGGGAGEQYF

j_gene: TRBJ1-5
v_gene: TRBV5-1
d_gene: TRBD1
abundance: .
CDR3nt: TGCGCCAGCAGCTTGGGTTGGGACAGGGACAATCAGCCCCAGCATTTT
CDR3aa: CASSLGWDRDNQPQHF

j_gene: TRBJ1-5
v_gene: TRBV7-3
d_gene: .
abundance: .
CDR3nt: TGTGCCAGCAGCCTTACAGTCAATCAGCCCCAGCATTTT
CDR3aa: CASSLTVNQPQHF

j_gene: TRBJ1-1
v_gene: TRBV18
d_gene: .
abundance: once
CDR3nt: TGTGCCAGCTCACCTGGTGGGAACACTGAAGCTTTCTTT
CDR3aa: CASSPGGNTEAFF

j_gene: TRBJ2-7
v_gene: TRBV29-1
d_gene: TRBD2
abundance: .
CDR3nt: TGCAGCGCCACGGGGAGGGGCTACGAGCAGTACTTC
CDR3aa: CSATGRGYEQYF

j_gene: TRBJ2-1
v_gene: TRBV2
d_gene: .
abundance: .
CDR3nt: TGTGCCAGCAGTGAATGGTTTGGACAAGGGGAATTGGATGAGCAGTTCTTC
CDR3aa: CASSEWFGQGELDEQFF

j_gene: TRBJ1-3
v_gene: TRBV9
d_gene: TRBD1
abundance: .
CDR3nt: TGTGCCAGCAGCGTCGGACAGGGCGCTGGAAACACCATATATTTT
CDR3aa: CASSVGQGAGNTIYF

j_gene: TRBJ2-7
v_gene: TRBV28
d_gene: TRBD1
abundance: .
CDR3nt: TGTGCCAGCAGTATAGGGGACAGGTTGGACGAGCAGTACTTC
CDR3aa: CASSIGDRLDEQYF

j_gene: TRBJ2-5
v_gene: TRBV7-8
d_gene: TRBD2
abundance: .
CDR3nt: TGTGCCAGCAGCCACGGGACTAGCGGGATCCGAGAGACCCAGTACTTC
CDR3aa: CASSHGTSGIRETQYF

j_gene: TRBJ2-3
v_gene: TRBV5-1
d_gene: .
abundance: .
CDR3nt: TGCGCCAGCAGCTTAGCGGAAAGAAGGCCAGATACGCAGTATTTT
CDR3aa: CASSLAERRPDTQYF

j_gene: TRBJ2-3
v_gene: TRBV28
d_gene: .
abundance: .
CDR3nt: TGTGCCAGCCGCACTAGAGGGGGACTCGGCACAGATACGCAGTATTTT
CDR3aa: CASRTRGGLGTDTQYF

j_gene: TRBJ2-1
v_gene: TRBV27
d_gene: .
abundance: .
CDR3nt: TGTGCCAGCAGTTTATTTGGGGGCCGAAGCTCCTACAATGAGCAGTTCTTC
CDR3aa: CASSLFGGRSSYNEQFF